The entry below gives a single T cell receptor beta chain sequence along with its context. The data originate from a study of PD-L1 blockade in urothelial cancer. On the study more broadly: Median T cell yield from blood was over 120,000.

The repertoire was sequenced with immunoSEQ multiplex PCR; TCRdb's copy has only in-frame clones and lacks some. The sample records fewer than 80,000 clones, 65% to 90% being singletons. This CDR3 has 15 residues. Germline CDR1 and CDR2: SGHRS and YFSETQ. V shed 4 bases and J shed 6 bases, with 19 bases lying between them. Time point noted: pretreatment peripheral blood. Patients' urothelial carcinoma was locally advanced or metastatic. The chain carries TRBV5-1 and TRBJ1-1; D may be TRBD1 (5 bases). The origin of this receptor is a man aged 65 to 79 with urothelial cancer. Sequenced here: PBMCs, sampled around atezolizumab (anti-PD-L1) treatment. As DNA, the CDR3 is TGCGCCAGCAGCGTGGACGGGGGAGGTAGGGCTGAAGCTTTCTTT. Protein: CASSVDGGGRAEAFF.